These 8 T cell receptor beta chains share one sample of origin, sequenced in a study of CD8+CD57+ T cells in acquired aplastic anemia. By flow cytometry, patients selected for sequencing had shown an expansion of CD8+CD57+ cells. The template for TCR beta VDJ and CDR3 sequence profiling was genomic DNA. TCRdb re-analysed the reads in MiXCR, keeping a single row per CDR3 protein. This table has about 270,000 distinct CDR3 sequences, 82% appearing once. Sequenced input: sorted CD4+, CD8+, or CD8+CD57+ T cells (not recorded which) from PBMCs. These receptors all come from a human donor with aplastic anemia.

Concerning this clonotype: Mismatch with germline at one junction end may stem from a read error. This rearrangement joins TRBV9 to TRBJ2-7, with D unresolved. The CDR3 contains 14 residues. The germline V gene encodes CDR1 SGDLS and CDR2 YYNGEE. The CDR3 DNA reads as TGTGCCAGCAGCACCGGAACCATGGAGACCCAGCACTACTTC. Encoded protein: CASSTGTMETQHYF. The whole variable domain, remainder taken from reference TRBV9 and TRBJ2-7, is DSGVTQTPKHLITATGQRVTLRCSPRSGDLSVYWYQQSLDQGLQFLIQYYNGEERAKGNILERFSAQQFPDLHSELNLSSLELGDSALYFCASSTGTMETQHYFGPGTRLTVT.

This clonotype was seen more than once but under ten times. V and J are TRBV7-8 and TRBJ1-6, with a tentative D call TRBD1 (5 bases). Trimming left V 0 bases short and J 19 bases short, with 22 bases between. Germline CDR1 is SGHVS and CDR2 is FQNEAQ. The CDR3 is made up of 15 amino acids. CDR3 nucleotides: TGTGCCAGCAGCTTAGCGGGGGGTCACGATACGCAGTATCACTTT. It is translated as CASSLAGGHDTQYHF.

The CDR3 spells CASSLAPLGNTESFF. The DNA for the CDR3 is TGTGCCAGCAGCTTGGCTCCGTTAGGGAATACTGAGTCTTTCTTT. The V call is TRBV9, the J call TRBJ1-1; D uncertain. CDR3 size: 15 residues. The V gene's germline CDR1 is SGDLS and CDR2 YYNGEE. V lost 4 bases and J lost 12, with 25 bases in between.

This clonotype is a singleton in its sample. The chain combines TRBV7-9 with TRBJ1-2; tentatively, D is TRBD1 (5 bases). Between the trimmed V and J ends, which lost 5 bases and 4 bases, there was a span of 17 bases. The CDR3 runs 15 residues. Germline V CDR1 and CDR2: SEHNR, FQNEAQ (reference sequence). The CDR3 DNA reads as TGTGCCAGCAGCGGAGGCGGTCGGAGGGGCTATGGCTACACCTTC. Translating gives CASSGGGRRGYGYTF.

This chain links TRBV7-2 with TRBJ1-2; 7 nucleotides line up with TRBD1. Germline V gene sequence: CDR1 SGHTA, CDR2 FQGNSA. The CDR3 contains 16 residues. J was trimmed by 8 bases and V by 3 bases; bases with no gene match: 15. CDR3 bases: TGTGCCAGCAGCTTGGCAGGGGACAGTAGGACCTACGGCTACACCTTC. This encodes CASSLAGDSRTYGYTF.

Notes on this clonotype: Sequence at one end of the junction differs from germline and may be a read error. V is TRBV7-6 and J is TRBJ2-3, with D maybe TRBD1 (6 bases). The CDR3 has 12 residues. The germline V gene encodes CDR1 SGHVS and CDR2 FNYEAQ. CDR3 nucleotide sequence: TGTGCCAGCAGCTCCGGGACATATAAGCAGTATTTC. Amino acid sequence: CASSSGTYKQYF.

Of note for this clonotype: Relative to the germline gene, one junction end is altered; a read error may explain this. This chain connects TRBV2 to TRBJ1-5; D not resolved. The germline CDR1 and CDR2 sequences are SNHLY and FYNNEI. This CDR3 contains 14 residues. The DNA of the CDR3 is TGTGCCAGCAGTGATGCTTGTGGCACGCAGCCCGAGCATTTT. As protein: CASSDACGTQPEHF.

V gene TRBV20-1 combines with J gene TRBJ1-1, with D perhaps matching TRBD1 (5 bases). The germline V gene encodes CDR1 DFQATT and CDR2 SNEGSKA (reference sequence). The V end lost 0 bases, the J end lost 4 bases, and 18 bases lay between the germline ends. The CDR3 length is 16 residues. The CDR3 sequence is CSARDRDRGWGTEAFF. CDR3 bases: TGCAGTGCTAGAGATCGTGACCGGGGCTGGGGCACTGAAGCTTTCTTT.